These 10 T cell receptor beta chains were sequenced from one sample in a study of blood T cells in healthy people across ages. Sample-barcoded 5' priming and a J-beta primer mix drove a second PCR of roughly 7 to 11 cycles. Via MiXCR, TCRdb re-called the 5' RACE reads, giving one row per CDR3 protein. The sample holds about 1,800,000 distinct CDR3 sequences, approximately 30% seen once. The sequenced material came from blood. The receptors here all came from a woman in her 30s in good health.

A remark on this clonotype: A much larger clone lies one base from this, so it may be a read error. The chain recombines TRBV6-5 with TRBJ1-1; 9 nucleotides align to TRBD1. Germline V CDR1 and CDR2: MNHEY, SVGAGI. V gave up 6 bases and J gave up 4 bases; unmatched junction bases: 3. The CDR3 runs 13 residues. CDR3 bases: TGTGCCAGCAGCCGGGACAGGGTCACTGAAGCTTTCTTT. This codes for CASSRDRVTEAFF.

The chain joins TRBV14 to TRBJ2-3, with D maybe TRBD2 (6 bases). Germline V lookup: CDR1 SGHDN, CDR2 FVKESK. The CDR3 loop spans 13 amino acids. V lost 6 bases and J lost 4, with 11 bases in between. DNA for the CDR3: TGTGCCAGCAGAGGGACTGGATCAGATACGCAGTATTTT. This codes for CASRGTGSDTQYF.

CDR3 sequence (DNA): TGTGCCAGCGGGTCCCCCCATATTAGCAATCAGCCCCAGCATTTT. It encodes CASGSPHISNQPQHF. This chain joins TRBV28 and TRBJ1-5; D gene ambiguous. In germline, CDR1 is MDHEN, CDR2 SYDVKM. Trimming removed 8 bases from V and 0 bases from J, with 14 bases in between. CDR3 size: 15 residues. The full variable domain, its missing parts supplied by reference TRBV28 and TRBJ1-5, is DVKVTQSSRYLVKRTGEKVFLECVQDMDHENMFWYRQDPGLGLRLIYFSYDVKMKEKGDIPEGYSVSREKKERFSLILESASTNQTSMYLCASGSPHISNQPQHFGDGTRLSIL.

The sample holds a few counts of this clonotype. The CDR3 DNA sequence: TGTGCCAGCAGTACGACAGGGGCCACCGGGGAGCAGTACTTC. Its translation is CASSTTGATGEQYF. J is TRBJ2-7 and V is TRBV2; 8 bases align to TRBD1. This CDR3 comprises 14 residues. The J segment lost 7 bases and the V segment lost 5 bases, leaving 10 bases of the junction unmatched. The germline CDR1 and CDR2 sequences are SNHLY and FYNNEI.

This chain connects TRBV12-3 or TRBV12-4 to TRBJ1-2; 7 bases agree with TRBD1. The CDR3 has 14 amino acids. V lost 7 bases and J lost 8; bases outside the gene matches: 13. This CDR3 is CASTPRQGGEGYTF. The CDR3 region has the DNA TGTGCCAGCACCCCCCGGCAGGGGGGCGAGGGCTACACCTTC.

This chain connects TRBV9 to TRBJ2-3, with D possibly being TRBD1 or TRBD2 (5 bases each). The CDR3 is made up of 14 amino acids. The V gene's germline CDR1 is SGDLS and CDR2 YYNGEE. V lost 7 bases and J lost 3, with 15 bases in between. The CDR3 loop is CASGKGTSTDTQYF. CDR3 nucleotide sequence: TGTGCCAGCGGGAAAGGGACCTCAACAGATACGCAGTATTTT.

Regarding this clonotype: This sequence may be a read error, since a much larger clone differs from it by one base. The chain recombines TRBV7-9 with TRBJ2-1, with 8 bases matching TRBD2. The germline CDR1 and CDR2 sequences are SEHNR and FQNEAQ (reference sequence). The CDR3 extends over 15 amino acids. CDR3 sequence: CTSSRGRSSYNEQFF. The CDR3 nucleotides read TGTACCAGCAGCCGCGGGAGGAGCTCCTACAATGAGCAGTTCTTC.

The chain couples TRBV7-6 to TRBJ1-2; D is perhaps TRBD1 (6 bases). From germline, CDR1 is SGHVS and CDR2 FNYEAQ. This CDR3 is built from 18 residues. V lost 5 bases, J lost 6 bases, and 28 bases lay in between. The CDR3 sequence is CASSPQTILSAGADGYTF. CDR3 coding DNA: TGTGCCAGCAGCCCGCAGACCATTCTTTCCGCGGGGGCGGATGGCTACACCTTC.

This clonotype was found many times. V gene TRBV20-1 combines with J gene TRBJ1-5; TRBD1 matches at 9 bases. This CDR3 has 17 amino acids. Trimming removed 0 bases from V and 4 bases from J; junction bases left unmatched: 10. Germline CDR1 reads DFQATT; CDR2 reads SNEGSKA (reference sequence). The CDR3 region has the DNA TGCAGTGCTAGAGATAGGAAGGGGGACAGGGATAATCAGCCCCAGCATTTT. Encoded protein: CSARDRKGDRDNQPQHF.

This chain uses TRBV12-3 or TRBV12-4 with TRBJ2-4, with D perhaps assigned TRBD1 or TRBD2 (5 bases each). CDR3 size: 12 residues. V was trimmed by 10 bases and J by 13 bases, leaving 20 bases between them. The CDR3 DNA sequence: TGTGCCATCCGGGACGATGGTAATGAGCAGTACTTC. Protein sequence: CAIRDDGNEQYF.